Sequencing of this T cell receptor (beta chain) was carried out in a study of PD-L1 blockade in urothelial cancer. Clones were sequenced by immunoSEQ multiplex PCR, and TCRdb holds only the in-frame ones, with some missing. The sample yields 70,000 or so clones, roughly 89% seen once. V was clipped by 6 bases and J by 8 bases; unmatched bases: 2. CDR1 is MNHNS and CDR2 is SASEGT in the germline V gene. This CDR3 region has 11 residues. This clonotype originated in a man aged 55 to 70 with urothelial cancer. The V call is TRBV6-1, the J call TRBJ1-1; 8 bases are a match to TRBD1. The starting material was PBMCs, obtained around atezolizumab (anti-PD-L1) treatment. The CDR3 here is CASRDRAEAFF. The CDR3 nucleotides read TGTGCCAGCAGGGACAGGGCAGAAGCTTTCTTT.